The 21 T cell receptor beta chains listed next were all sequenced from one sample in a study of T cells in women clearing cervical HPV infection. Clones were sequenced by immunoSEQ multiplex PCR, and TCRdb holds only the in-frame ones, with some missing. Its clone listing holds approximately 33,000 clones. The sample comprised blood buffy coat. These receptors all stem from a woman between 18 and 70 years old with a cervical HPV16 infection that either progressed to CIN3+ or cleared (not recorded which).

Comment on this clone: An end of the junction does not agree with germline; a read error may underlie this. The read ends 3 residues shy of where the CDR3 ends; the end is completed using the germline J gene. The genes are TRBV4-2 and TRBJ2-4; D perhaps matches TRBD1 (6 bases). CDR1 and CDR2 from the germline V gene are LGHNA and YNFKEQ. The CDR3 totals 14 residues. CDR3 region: CASSQDWTVSGQYF. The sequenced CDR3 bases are TGCGCCAGCAGCCAAGATTGGACAGTATCTGGT.

CDR3 bases read: TGTGCCAGCTCACCGCGCGATACG. Protein product: CASSPRDT. The entire CDR3 protein reads CASSPRDTQYF. The J gene is TRBJ2-3, the V gene TRBV18; D not resolved. Read coverage stops 3 residues before the CDR3 terminus; the germline J gene supplies the remainder. This CDR3 comprises 11 residues. Germline V gene lookup returns CDR1 KGHSH and CDR2 LQKENI. V gave up 3 bases and J gave up 6 bases, with 4 bases separating them.

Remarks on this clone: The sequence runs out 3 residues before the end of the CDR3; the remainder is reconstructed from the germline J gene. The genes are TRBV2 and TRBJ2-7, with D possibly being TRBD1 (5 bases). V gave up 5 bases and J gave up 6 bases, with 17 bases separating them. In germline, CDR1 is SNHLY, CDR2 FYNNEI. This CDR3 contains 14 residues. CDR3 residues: CASSSPFRASEQYF. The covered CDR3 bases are TGTGCCAGCAGTAGCCCCTTCAGGGCGTCCGAG.

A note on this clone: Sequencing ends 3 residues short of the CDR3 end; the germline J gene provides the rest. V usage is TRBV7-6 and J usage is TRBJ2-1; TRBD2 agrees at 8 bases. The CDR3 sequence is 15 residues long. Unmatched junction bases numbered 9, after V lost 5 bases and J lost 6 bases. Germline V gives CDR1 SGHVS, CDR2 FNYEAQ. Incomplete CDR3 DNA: TGTGCCAGCAGCAGAAGGACTAGCTCGGGCAATGAG. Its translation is CASSRRTSSGNE. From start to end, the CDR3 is CASSRRTSSGNEQFF.

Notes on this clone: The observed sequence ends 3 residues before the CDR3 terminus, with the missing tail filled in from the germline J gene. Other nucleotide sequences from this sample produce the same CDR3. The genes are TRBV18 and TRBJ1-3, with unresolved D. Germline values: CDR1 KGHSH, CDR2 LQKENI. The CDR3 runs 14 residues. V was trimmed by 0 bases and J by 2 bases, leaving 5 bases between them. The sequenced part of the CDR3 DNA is TGTGCCAGCTCACCACCTGCAGCTGGAAACACC. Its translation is CASSPPAAGNT. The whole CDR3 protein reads CASSPPAAGNTIYF.

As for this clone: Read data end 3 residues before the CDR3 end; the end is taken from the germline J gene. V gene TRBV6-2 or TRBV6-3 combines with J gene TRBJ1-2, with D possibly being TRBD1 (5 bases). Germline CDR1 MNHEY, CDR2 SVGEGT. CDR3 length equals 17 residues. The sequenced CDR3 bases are TGTGCCAGCAGTTACTCGGACAAAAGAAGAGAGCCCTACGAC. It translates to CASSYSDKRREPYD. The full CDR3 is CASSYSDKRREPYDYTF.

The DNA read from the CDR3 is TGTGCCAGCAGCCCAGCGAGTGACAGCTACGAG. As protein: CASSPASDSYE. In full, the CDR3 reads CASSPASDSYEQYF. J is TRBJ2-7 and V is TRBV7-2, with a tentative D call TRBD1 (5 bases). Coverage ceases 3 residues before the CDR3 finishes, and the germline J gene fills in the end. Trimming took 5 bases from V and 3 from J, leaving 14 bases between them. Germline V CDR1 and CDR2: SGHTA, FQGNSA. The CDR3 is 14 residues long.

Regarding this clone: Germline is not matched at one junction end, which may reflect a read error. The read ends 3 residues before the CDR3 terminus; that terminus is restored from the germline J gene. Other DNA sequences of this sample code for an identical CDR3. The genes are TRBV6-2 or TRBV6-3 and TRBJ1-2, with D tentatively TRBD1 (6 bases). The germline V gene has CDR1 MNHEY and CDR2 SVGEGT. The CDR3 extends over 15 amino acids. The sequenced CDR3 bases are TGTGCCAGCAGATCACTGGGGGGGCGGACCTATGGA. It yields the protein CASRSLGGRTYG. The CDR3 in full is CASRSLGGRTYGYTF.

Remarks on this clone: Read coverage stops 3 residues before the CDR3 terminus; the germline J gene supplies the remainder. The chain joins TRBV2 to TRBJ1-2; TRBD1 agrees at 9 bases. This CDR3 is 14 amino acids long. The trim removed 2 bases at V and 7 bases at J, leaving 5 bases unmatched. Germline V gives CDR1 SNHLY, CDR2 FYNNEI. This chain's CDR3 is CASSEFRGQGGYTF. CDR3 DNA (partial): TGTGCCAGCAGTGAATTTAGGGGACAGGGTGGC.

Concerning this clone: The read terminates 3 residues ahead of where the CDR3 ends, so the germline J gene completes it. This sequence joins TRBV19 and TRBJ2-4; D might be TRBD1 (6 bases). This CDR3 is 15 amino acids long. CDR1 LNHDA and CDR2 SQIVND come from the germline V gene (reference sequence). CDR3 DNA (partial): TGTGCCAGTAGTATAGATCAAGGGGGAAACTATGGT. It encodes CASSIDQGGNYG. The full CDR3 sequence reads CASSIDQGGNYGQYF.

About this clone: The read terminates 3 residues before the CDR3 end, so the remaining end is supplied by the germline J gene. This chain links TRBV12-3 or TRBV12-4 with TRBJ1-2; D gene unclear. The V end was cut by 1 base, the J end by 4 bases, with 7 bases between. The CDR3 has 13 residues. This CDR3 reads CASSLDSSYGYTF. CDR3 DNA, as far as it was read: TGTGCCAGCAGTTTAGACAGCTCCTATGGC.

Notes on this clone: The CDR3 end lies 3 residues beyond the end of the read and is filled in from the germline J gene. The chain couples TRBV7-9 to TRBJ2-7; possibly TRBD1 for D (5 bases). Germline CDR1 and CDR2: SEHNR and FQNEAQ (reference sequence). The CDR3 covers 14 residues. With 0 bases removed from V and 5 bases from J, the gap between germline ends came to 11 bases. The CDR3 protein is CASSLALDNDEQYF. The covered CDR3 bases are TGTGCCAGCAGCTTAGCGCTGGACAACGACGAG.

The CDR3 region is CASSRRQGQETQYF. The CDR3 bases that were read are TGTGCCAGCAGCCGAAGACAGGGTCAAGAGACC. The rearrangement links TRBV5-5 to TRBJ2-5; 7 bases are a match to TRBD1. From the germline J gene comes the end of the CDR3, since the read stops 3 residues before it. CDR3 length equals 14 residues. CDR1 is SGHKS and CDR2 is YYEKEE in the germline V gene (reference sequence). V shed 4 bases and J 2 bases; nucleotides not matched to a gene: 5.

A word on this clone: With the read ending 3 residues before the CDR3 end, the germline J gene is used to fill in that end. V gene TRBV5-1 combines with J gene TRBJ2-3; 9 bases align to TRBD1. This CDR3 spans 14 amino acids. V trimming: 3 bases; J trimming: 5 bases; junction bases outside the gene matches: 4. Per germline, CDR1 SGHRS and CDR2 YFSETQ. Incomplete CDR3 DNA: TGCGCCAGCAGCTGGGACAGGGTTGAAGATACG. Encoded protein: CASSWDRVEDT. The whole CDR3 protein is CASSWDRVEDTQYF.

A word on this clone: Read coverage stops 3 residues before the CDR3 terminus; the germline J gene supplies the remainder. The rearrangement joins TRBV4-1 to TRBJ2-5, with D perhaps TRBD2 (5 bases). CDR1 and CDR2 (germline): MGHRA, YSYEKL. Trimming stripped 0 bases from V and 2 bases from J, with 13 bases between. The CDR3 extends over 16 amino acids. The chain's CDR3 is CASSQDLGETQETQYF. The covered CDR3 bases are TGCGCCAGCAGCCAAGATCTCGGGGAGACGCAAGAGACC.

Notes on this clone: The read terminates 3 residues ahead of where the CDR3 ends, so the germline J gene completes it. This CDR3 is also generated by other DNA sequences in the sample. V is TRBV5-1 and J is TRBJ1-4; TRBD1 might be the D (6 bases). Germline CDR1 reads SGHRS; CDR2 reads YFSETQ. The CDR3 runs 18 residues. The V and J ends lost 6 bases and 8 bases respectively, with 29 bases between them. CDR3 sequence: CASKPKGGREGLKEKLFF. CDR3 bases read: TGCGCCAGCAAACCCAAGGGGGGGAGAGAGGGGTTGAAAGAAAAA.

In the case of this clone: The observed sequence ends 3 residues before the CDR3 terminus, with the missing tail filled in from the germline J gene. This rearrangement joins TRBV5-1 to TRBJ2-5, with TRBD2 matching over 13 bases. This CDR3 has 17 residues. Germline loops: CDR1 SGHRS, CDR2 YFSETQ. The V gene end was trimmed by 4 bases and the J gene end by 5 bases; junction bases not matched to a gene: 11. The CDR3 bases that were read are TGCGCCAGCAGCCCCGGGACTAGCGGGACGCGGGGCGAGACC. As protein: CASSPGTSGTRGET. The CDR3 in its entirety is CASSPGTSGTRGETQYF.

CDR3 DNA, as far as it was read: TGTGCCAGCTCACCACGTGGACTGGGGTACGATACG. Residues: CASSPRGLGYDT. The complete CDR3 reads CASSPRGLGYDTQYF. The genes are TRBV18 and TRBJ2-3; a possible D gene is TRBD2 (5 bases). The DNA ends 3 residues before the CDR3 does, and the rest of the CDR3 is filled in from the germline J gene. CDR1 and CDR2 (germline): KGHSH, LQKENI. This CDR3 has 15 amino acids. The V end was cut by 1 base, the J end by 6 bases, with 14 bases between.

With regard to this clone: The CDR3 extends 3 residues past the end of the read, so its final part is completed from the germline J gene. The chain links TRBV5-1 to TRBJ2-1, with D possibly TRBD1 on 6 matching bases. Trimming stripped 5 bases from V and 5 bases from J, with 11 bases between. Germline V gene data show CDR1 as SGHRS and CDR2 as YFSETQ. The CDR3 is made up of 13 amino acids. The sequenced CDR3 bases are TGCGCCAGCAGACCCGGGACAAACAATGAG. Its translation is CASRPGTNNE. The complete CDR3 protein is CASRPGTNNEQFF.

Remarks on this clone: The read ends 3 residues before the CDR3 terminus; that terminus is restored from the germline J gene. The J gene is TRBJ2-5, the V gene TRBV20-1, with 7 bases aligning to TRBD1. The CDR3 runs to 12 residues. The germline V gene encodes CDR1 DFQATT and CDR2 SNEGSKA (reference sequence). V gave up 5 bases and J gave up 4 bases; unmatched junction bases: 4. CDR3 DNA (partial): TGCAGTGCTGCACAGGGGACAGAGACC. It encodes CSAAQGTET. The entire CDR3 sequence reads CSAAQGTETQYF.

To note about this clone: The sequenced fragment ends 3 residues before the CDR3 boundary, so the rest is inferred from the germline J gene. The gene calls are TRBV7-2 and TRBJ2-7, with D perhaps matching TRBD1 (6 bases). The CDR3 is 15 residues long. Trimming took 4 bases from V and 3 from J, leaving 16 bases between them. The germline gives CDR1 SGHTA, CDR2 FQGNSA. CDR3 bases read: TGTGCCAGCAGCTCAGGACAGCTAGACCTCTACGAG. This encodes CASSSGQLDLYE. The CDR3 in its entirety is CASSSGQLDLYEQYF.